Here is one T cell receptor (beta chain) with its context. The data are from a study of blood T cell repertoires in COVID-19. Study-level background: The samples span acute and convalescent COVID-19 from the United States, Italy and Spain. The cDNA or gDNA used as material had been derived from T cells, B-cell-depleted T cells, or PBMCs.

Sequenced by immunoSEQ multiplex PCR; TCRdb stores in-frame clones only, minus some. The sample yields 64,000 or so clones, approximately 86% seen once. The CDR3 is made up of 13 amino acids. The V gene lost 1 base and the J gene lost 2 bases, with 6 bases spanning the gap. Per germline, CDR1 SGHDT and CDR2 YYEEEE. Sequencing was performed on peripheral blood. The chain is built from TRBV5-6 and TRBJ2-5; D remains unclear. The TCR comes from a man in his forties with acute or convalescent COVID-19. The CDR3 DNA is TGTGCCAGCAGCTTGCACAGTCAAGAGACCCAGTACTTC. Translated, it gives CASSLHSQETQYF.